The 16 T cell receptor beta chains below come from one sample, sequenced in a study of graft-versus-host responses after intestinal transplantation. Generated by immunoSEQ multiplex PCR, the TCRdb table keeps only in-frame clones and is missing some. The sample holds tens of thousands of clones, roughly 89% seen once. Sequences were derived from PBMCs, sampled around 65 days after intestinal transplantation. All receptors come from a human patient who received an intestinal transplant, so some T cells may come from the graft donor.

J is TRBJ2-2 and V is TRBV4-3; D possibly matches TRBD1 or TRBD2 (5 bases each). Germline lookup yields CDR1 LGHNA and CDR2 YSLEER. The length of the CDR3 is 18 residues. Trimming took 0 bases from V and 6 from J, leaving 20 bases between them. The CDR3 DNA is TGCGCCAGCAGCCAAGATCCGACAGATATGAGGGTCCCCGGGGAGCTGTTTTTT. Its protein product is CASSQDPTDMRVPGELFF.

The CDR3 DNA sequence: TGTGCCAGCAGCTTAGCTAGCGGGGGCCCCGGGGAGCTGTTTTTT. Translating gives CASSLASGGPGELFF. The rearrangement joins TRBV11-2 to TRBJ2-2; 10 nucleotides align to TRBD2. Germline CDR1 is SGHAT and CDR2 is FQNNGV. The length of the CDR3 is 15 residues. V lost 1 base, J lost 6 bases, and 2 bases stayed unmatched.

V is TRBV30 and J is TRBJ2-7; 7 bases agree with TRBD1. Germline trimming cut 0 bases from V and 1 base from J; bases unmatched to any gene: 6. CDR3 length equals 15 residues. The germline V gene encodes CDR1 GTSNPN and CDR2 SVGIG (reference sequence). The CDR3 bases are TGTGCCTGGAGTGTGACAGGGCGGGCATCCTACGAGCAGTACTTC. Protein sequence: CAWSVTGRASYEQYF.

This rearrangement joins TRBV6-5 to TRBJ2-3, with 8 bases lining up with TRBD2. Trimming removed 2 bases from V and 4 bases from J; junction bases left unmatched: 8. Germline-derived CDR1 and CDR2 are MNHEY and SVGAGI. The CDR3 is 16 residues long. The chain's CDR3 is CASSYGWTSSADTQYF. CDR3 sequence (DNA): TGTGCCAGCAGTTACGGGTGGACTAGCTCTGCAGATACGCAGTATTTT.

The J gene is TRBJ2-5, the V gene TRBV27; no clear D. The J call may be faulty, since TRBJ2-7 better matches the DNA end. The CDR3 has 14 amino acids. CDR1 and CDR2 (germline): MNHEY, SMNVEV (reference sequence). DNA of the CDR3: TGTGCCAGCAGTTCGTCCGGGCTCACCTACGAGCAGTACTTC. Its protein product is CASSSSGLTYEQYF.

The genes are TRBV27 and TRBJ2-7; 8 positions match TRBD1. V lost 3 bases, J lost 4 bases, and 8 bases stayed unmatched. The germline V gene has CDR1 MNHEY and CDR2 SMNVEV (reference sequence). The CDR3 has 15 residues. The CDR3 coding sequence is TGTGCCAGCAGTTTCGGGCAGGGGGCTATATACGAGCAGTACTTC. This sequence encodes CASSFGQGAIYEQYF.

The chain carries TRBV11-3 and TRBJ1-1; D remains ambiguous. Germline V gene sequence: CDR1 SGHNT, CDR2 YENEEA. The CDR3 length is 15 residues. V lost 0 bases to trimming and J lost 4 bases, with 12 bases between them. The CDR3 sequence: CASSLDRPAFTEAFF. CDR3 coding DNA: TGTGCCAGCAGCTTAGATAGACCAGCCTTCACTGAAGCTTTCTTT.

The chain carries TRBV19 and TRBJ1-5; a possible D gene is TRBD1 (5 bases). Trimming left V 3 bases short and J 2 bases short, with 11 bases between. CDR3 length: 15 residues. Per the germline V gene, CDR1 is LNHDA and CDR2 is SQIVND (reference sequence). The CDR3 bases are TGTGCCAGTAGTATGGCAGGGATTGGCAATCAGCCCCAGCATTTT. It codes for CASSMAGIGNQPQHF.

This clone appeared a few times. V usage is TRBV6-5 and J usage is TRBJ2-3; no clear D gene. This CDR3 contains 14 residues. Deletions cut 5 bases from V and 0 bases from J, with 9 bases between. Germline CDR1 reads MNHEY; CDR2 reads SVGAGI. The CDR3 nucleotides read TGTGCCAGCAGTCGCCTCCCAAGCACAGATACGCAGTATTTT. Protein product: CASSRLPSTDTQYF.

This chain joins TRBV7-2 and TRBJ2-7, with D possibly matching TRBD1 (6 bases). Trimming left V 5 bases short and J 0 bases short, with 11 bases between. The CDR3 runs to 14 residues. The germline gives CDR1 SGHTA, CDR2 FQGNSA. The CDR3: CASSPRDTSYEQYF. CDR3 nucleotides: TGTGCCAGCAGCCCCCGGGACACCTCCTACGAGCAGTACTTC.

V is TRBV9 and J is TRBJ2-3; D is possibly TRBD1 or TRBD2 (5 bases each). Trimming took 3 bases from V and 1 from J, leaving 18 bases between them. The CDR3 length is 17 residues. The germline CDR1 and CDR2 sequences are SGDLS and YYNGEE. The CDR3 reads CASSAGPRVGGTDTQYF. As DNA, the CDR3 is TGTGCCAGCAGCGCGGGACCCCGCGTTGGGGGCACAGATACGCAGTATTTT.

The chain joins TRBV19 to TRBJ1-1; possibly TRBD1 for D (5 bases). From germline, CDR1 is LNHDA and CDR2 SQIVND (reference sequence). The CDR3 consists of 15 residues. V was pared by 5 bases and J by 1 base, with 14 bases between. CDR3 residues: CASSAYRGTNTEAFF. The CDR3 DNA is TGTGCCAGTAGTGCCTATCGGGGGACGAACACTGAAGCTTTCTTT.

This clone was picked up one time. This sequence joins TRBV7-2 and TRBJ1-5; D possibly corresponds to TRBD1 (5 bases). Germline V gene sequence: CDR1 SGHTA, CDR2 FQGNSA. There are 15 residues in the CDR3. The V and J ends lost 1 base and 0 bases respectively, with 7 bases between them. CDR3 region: CASSLVGDSNQPQHF. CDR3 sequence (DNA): TGTGCCAGCAGCTTAGTAGGGGATAGCAATCAGCCCCAGCATTTT. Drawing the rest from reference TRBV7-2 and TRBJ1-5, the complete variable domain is GAGVSQSPSNKVTEKGKDVELRCDPISGHTALYWYRQSLGQGLEFLIYFQGNSAPDKSGLPSDRFSAERTGGSVSTLTIQRTQQEDSAVYLCASSLVGDSNQPQHFGDGTRLSIL.

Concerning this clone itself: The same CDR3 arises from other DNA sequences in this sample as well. The chain's CDR3 is CASSRQGNYEQYF. For the CDR3, the DNA is TGTGCCAGCAGCCGACAGGGCAACTACGAGCAGTACTTC. This sequence joins TRBV27 and TRBJ2-7; 7 nucleotides line up with TRBD1. The ends lost 6 bases at V and 3 bases at J; junction bases unmatched: 5. Germline V lookup: CDR1 MNHEY, CDR2 SMNVEV (reference sequence). The CDR3 has 13 amino acids.

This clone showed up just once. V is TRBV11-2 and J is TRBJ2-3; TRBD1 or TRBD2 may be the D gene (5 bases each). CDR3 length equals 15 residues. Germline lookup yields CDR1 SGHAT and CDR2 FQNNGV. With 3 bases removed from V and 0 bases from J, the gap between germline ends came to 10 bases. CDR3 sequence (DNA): TGTGCCAGCAGCTTCGTGGGGGATAGCACAGATACGCAGTATTTT. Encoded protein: CASSFVGDSTDTQYF. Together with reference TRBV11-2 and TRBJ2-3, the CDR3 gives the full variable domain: EAGVAQSPRYKIIEKRQSVAFWCNPISGHATLYWYQQILGQGPKLLIQFQNNGVVDDSQLPKDRFSAERLKGVDSTLKIQPAKLEDSAVYLCASSFVGDSTDTQYFGPGTRLTVL.

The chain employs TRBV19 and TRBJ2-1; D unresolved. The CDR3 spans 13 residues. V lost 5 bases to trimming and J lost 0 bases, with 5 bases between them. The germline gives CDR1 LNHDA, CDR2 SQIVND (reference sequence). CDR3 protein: CASSGFSYNEQFF. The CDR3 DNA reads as TGTGCCAGTAGTGGTTTCTCCTACAATGAGCAGTTCTTC. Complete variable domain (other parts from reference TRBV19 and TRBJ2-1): DGGITQSPKYLFRKEGQNVTLSCEQNLNHDAMYWYRQDPGQGLRLIYYSQIVNDFQKGDIAEGYSVSREKKESFPLTVTSAQKNPTAFYLCASSGFSYNEQFFGPGTRLTVL.